These 2 T cell receptor beta chains were sequenced from one sample in a study of T cell repertoires in cytomegalovirus infection. These TCRs' antigens remain unknown. One entry per CDR3 protein, called by TCRdb with MiXCR from the reads. The table records around 900,000 distinct CDR3 sequences, less than 40% of them present only once. Sequencing used cultured CD8+ T cells from PBMCs, obtained from culture after CMV antigen stimulation. The origin of the receptors is a human donor in good health (CMV status not recorded). Some clones in this sample may be carry-over from other donors' samples.

This clonotype was seen a handful of times. V usage is TRBV25-1 and J usage is TRBJ2-6; D possibly corresponds to TRBD2 (6 bases). The CDR3 totals 19 residues. Germline CDR1 is MGHDK and CDR2 is SYGVNS. Trimming stripped 4 bases from V and 0 bases from J, with 19 bases between. CDR3 region: CASSGVTGGVRSGANVLTF. The CDR3 DNA reads as TGTGCCAGCAGTGGCGTCACTGGCGGGGTGCGCTCTGGGGCCAACGTCCTGACTTTC.

The J gene is TRBJ2-6, the V gene TRBV20-1, with a possible D match to TRBD1 (6 bases). The length of the CDR3 is 15 residues. The V and J ends lost 3 bases and 0 bases respectively, with 9 bases between them. Germline V gene sequence: CDR1 DFQATT, CDR2 SNEGSKA (reference sequence). CDR3 amino acids: CSARDSISGANVLTF. CDR3 nucleotides: TGCAGTGCTAGGGACAGTATCTCTGGGGCCAACGTCCTGACTTTC.